This T cell receptor (beta chain) is drawn from a study of regulatory T cells in long-lasting Graves disease. Study-level results: When disease was persistent, TRBV28, TRBJ1-2 and TRBJ2-5 were the favored segments.

This clonotype showed up many times. Its antigen is not known. This sample's time point: newly diagnosed GD, antithyroid drugs for less than 3 months. There was RNA extracted from PBMCs, and the TCR library was made from it. Germline trimming cut 6 bases from V and 6 bases from J; bases unmatched to any gene: 12. CDR3 length: 15 residues. Per the germline V gene, CDR1 is ENHRY and CDR2 is SYGVKD. To make TCR beta libraries, researchers used iRepertoire HTBI primers and Arm-PCR of CDR3 regions. TCRdb independently ran MiXCR on the multiplex PCR reads; one entry per CDR3 protein. The sample records roughly 610,000 distinct CDR3 sequences, less than 20% being singletons. The data also belong to a second study, concerning T cells in Graves' hyperthyroidism and ophthalmopathy. From that study: A set of HTBI primers served as the primers for a first-round RT-PCR of the TCR CDR3. Blood also showed most of the thyroid clonotypes that were expanded above 0.001. A median approximately 6.8 months before onset, the model predicted ophthalmopathy.

This chain connects TRBV10-3 to TRBJ1-1; 8 positions match TRBD1. This specimen consisted of peripheral blood mononuclear cells (PBMCs), obtained at new diagnosis, from a patient treated with antithyroid drugs. This sequence was found in a woman in her 30s with Graves disease. The CDR3 spells CAIRQGAIPRAEAFF. CDR3 sequence (DNA): TGTGCCATCAGGCAGGGGGCTATCCCTCGGGCTGAAGCTTTCTTT.